These 29 T cell receptor beta chains came from one sample sequenced in a study of radiotherapy plus CTLA-4 blockade in lung cancer. Assay: immunoSEQ multiplex PCR; the TCRdb copy retains only in-frame clones and omits some. The sample consists of about 36,000 clones, more than 80% of them appearing once. Material: peripheral blood, obtained from a patient treated with radiotherapy plus ipilimumab. The receptor set was obtained from a human donor with non-small cell lung cancer who had stable disease on radiotherapy plus ipilimumab.

The chain has TRBV11-2 and TRBJ1-1; D perhaps matches TRBD1 (5 bases). CDR1 is SGHAT and CDR2 is FQNNGV in the germline V gene. The V end was cut by 5 bases, the J end by 0 bases, with 13 bases between. The CDR3 covers 15 residues. DNA of the CDR3: TGTGCCAGCAGCCTACTACCGGGGGTGAACACTGAAGCTTTCTTT. This encodes CASSLLPGVNTEAFF.

The chain joins TRBV7-9 to TRBJ1-5; possible D gene TRBD1, 5 bases. The CDR3 loop spans 18 amino acids. The germline CDR1 and CDR2 sequences are SEHNR and FQNEAQ (reference sequence). The V end lost 8 bases, the J end lost 0 bases, and 23 bases lay between the germline ends. In nucleotides, the CDR3 is TGTGCCAGCTTCAGAGAATTAGGGGCCGTGTTTAGCAATCAGCCCCAGCATTTT. Translating it yields CASFRELGAVFSNQPQHF.

V gene TRBV4-2 combines with J gene TRBJ2-3; D is unclear. Germline-derived CDR1 and CDR2 are LGHNA and YNFKEQ. This CDR3 is built from 15 residues. V gave up 1 base and J gave up 3 bases, with 11 bases separating them. The CDR3 loop reads CASSQVQVSTDTQYF. DNA of the CDR3: TGTGCCAGCAGCCAAGTCCAGGTCTCGACAGATACGCAGTATTTT.

V is TRBV28 and J is TRBJ1-2; 7 nucleotides align to TRBD1. The CDR3 consists of 14 residues. The germline V gene encodes CDR1 MDHEN and CDR2 SYDVKM. J gave up 6 bases and V 4 bases, and 8 bases lay outside the gene matches. CDR3 in DNA: TGTGCCAGCAGTTCTACAGGGGCAGCGGATGGCTACACCTTC. This translates into CASSSTGAADGYTF.

This clone was detected only once. This chain links TRBV30 with TRBJ2-7; 8 bases match TRBD1. The germline CDR1 and CDR2 sequences are GTSNPN and SVGIG (reference sequence). Trimming cost V 1 base and J 8 bases; bases outside gene matches: 7. The CDR3 has 13 amino acids. The chain's CDR3 is CAWSGPGGFQQYF. CDR3 in DNA: TGTGCCTGGAGTGGACCAGGGGGCTTCCAGCAGTACTTC. Combining the CDR3 with reference TRBV30 and TRBJ2-7 gives the whole variable domain SQTIHQWPATLVQPVGSPLSLECTVEGTSNPNLYWYRQAAGRGLQLLFYSVGIGQISSEVPQNLSASRPQDRQFILSSKKLLLSDSGFYLCAWSGPGGFQQYFGPGTRLTVT.

This clone was observed a handful of times. Sequence at one end of the junction differs from germline and may be a read error. The chain employs TRBV11-2 and TRBJ2-3; D ambiguous. CDR1 is SGHAT and CDR2 is FQNNGV in the germline V gene. This CDR3 has 12 residues. CDR3 DNA sequence: TGTTCCAGCAGCCCTAGCACAGATACGCAGTATTTT. Translating gives CSSSPSTDTQYF.

The chain employs TRBV5-1 and TRBJ1-3, with D possibly matching TRBD1 (6 bases). Germline V CDR1 and CDR2: SGHRS, YFSETQ. The CDR3 totals 18 residues. The V gene lost 4 bases and the J gene lost 0 bases, with 20 bases spanning the gap. The CDR3 bases are TGCGCCAGCAGCCCAAATCTTGCAGGGGCCAGCTCTGGAAACACCATATATTTT. This encodes CASSPNLAGASSGNTIYF.

V and J are TRBV12-5 and TRBJ2-5, with D unclear. CDR1 is LGHNT and CDR2 is FRNRAP in the germline V gene. The CDR3 spans 14 residues. Between the trimmed V and J ends, which lost 4 bases and 0 bases, there was a span of 9 bases. As DNA, the CDR3 is TGTGCTAGTGGTTCCCCGAGGAACCAAGAGACCCAGTACTTC. This translates into CASGSPRNQETQYF. Using reference TRBV12-5 and TRBJ2-5 for the parts outside the CDR3, the full variable domain is DARVTQTPRHKVTEMGQEVTMRCQPILGHNTVFWYRQTMMQGLELLAYFRNRAPLDDSGMPKDRFSAEMPDATLATLKIQPSEPRDSAVYFCASGSPRNQETQYFGPGTRLLVL.

The DNA for the CDR3 is TGCAGTGCTAGAGTGGGGCCCGAGCAGTACTTC. This gives the protein CSARVGPEQYF. J is TRBJ2-7 and V is TRBV20-1, with D possibly matching TRBD1 (5 bases). The CDR3 loop spans 11 amino acids. The germline V gene encodes CDR1 DFQATT and CDR2 SNEGSKA (reference sequence). Deletions cut 1 base from V and 6 bases from J, with 7 bases between.

The chain carries TRBV20-1 and TRBJ1-1, with a tentative D call TRBD1 (6 bases). The germline CDR1 and CDR2 sequences are DFQATT and SNEGSKA (reference sequence). The CDR3 extends over 11 amino acids. The CDR3: CSLSGDDEAFF. CDR3 in DNA: TGCAGCCTATCAGGGGACGATGAAGCTTTCTTT.

J is TRBJ2-7 and V is TRBV5-1; 9 bases line up with TRBD2. J lost 3 bases, V lost 4 bases, and 14 bases had no gene match. Germline V gene data show CDR1 as SGHRS and CDR2 as YFSETQ. The CDR3 runs 17 residues. CDR3 nucleotide sequence: TGCGCCAGCAGCCCTTGGACTAGCGATATAGTTAACTACGAGCAGTACTTC. It encodes CASSPWTSDIVNYEQYF.

This CDR3 reads CASSRTSGSSYEQYF. DNA of the CDR3: TGTGCCAGCAGCCGGACTAGCGGGAGCTCCTACGAGCAGTACTTC. V is TRBV6-6 and J is TRBJ2-7; 13 nucleotides match TRBD2. Per the germline V gene, CDR1 is MNHNY and CDR2 is SVGAGI (reference sequence). CDR3 length: 15 amino acids. V trimming: 6 bases; J trimming: 0 bases; junction bases outside the gene matches: 2.

This clone was seen once. The rearrangement joins TRBV5-1 to TRBJ2-3; 8 positions agree with TRBD2. The germline gives CDR1 SGHRS, CDR2 YFSETQ. The CDR3 extends over 16 amino acids. After removal of 4 bases from V and 5 bases from J, the junction contained 12 bases not matched to a gene. This chain's CDR3 is CASSGPLAGGVDTQYF. CDR3 in DNA: TGCGCCAGCAGCGGGCCCCTGGCGGGAGGCGTAGATACGCAGTATTTT.

The rearrangement uses TRBV9 and TRBJ2-3; 8 bases align to TRBD2. This CDR3 is 16 amino acids long. V lost 3 bases and J lost 0; bases outside the gene matches: 6. Germline-derived CDR1 and CDR2 are SGDLS and YYNGEE. DNA for the CDR3: TGTGCCAGCAGCGCGTTAGCGGGGATTAGCACAGATACGCAGTATTTT. Amino acid sequence: CASSALAGISTDTQYF.

The chain combines TRBV4-1 with TRBJ1-1; 7 bases agree with TRBD1. Trimming took 2 bases from V and 1 from J; bases not matched to a gene: 4. CDR3 length: 15 amino acids. The germline gives CDR1 MGHRA, CDR2 YSYEKL. The CDR3 spells CASSQLGTANTEAFF. The CDR3 nucleotides read TGCGCCAGCAGCCAACTAGGGACAGCGAACACTGAAGCTTTCTTT.

This chain connects TRBV4-3 to TRBJ2-1, with TRBD1 matching 9 bases. Germline values: CDR1 LGHNA, CDR2 YSLEER. This CDR3 region has 15 residues. Trimming at V came to 6 bases and at J to 5 bases, leaving 8 bases not matched to a gene. CDR3 residues: CASSAGQGSHNEQFF. The CDR3 region has the DNA TGCGCCAGCAGTGCAGGACAGGGGTCCCACAATGAGCAGTTCTTC.

This sequence joins TRBV19 and TRBJ2-7; the match to TRBD2 covers 9 bases. The V gene's germline CDR1 is LNHDA and CDR2 SQIVND (reference sequence). The CDR3 spans 14 residues. The V and J ends lost 4 bases and 3 bases, in that order; junction bases with no gene match: 4. The CDR3 loop reads CASSTTSGNYEQYF. CDR3 DNA: TGTGCCAGTAGTACGACTAGCGGTAACTACGAGCAGTACTTC.

This clone has only one observation. V usage is TRBV7-9 and J usage is TRBJ2-1; 13 bases are shared with TRBD2. CDR1 and CDR2 from the germline V gene are SEHNR and FQNEAQ (reference sequence). The CDR3 contains 15 residues. Trimming took 5 bases from V and 6 from J; bases not matched to a gene: 4. CDR3 nucleotide sequence: TGTGCCAGCAGCCCCGGACTAGCGGGAGTCAATGAGCAGTTCTTC. It encodes CASSPGLAGVNEQFF. The full variable domain, completed using reference TRBV7-9 and TRBJ2-1, is DTGVSQNPRHKITKRGQNVTFRCDPISEHNRLYWYRQTLGQGPEFLTYFQNEAQLEKSRLLSDRFSAERPKGSFSTLEIQRTEQGDSAMYLCASSPGLAGVNEQFFGPGTRLTVL.

J is TRBJ2-1 and V is TRBV30; D gene unclear. Trimming pared 0 bases from V and 10 bases from J, leaving 13 bases between. The CDR3 has 13 amino acids. Germline lookup yields CDR1 GTSNPN and CDR2 SVGIG (reference sequence). This CDR3 reads CAWSVLSLEEQFF. CDR3 DNA sequence: TGTGCCTGGAGTGTACTAAGCTTGGAAGAGCAGTTCTTC.

The chain has TRBV5-6 and TRBJ2-7, with a weak D call TRBD2 (5 bases). The CDR3 has 13 amino acids. The V end was cut by 4 bases, the J end by 0 bases, with 8 bases between. From germline, CDR1 is SGHDT and CDR2 YYEEEE. DNA of the CDR3: TGTGCCAGCAGCGGACTTACCTCCTACGAGCAGTACTTC. It codes for CASSGLTSYEQYF. Looking up the rest from reference TRBV5-6 and TRBJ2-7 gives the full variable domain: DAGVTQSPTHLIKTRGQQVTLRCSPKSGHDTVSWYQQALGQGPQFIFQYYEEEERQRGNFPDRFSGHQFPNYSSELNVNALLLGDSALYLCASSGLTSYEQYFGPGTRLTVT.

This chain joins TRBV5-1 and TRBJ2-3, with 8 bases fitting TRBD2. This CDR3 comprises 15 residues. Germline-derived CDR1 and CDR2 are SGHRS and YFSETQ. With V trimmed by 5 bases and J by 0 bases, 5 bases remained unmatched. The CDR3 bases are TGCGCCAGCAGTGTTGCTAGCGGGAGCACAGATACGCAGTATTTT. It is translated as CASSVASGSTDTQYF. Looking up the rest from reference TRBV5-1 and TRBJ2-3 gives the full variable domain: KAGVTQTPRYLIKTRGQQVTLSCSPISGHRSVSWYQQTPGQGLQFLFEYFSETQRNKGNFPGRFSGRQFSNSRSEMNVSTLELGDSALYLCASSVASGSTDTQYFGPGTRLTVL.

The V call is TRBV4-3, the J call TRBJ2-5, with a possible D match to TRBD1 (6 bases). The J call could be wrong; TRBJ2-7 is a better fit for the DNA end. There are 15 residues in the CDR3. CDR1 is LGHNA, CDR2 YSLEER, per germline. For the CDR3, the DNA is TGCGCCAGCAGCCAAGGACAGGTCCCCCCCTACGAGCAGTACTTC. Amino acids: CASSQGQVPPYEQYF.

The rearrangement joins TRBV29-1 to TRBJ2-7; 9 bases fit TRBD1. After removal of 0 bases from V and 1 base from J, the junction contained 1 base not matched to a gene. In germline, CDR1 is SQVTM, CDR2 ANQGSEA. The CDR3 is made up of 14 amino acids. CDR3 in DNA: TGCAGCGTTGAAGAGGACAGGGGTTCCTACGAGCAGTACTTC. Translating it yields CSVEEDRGSYEQYF.

The rearrangement uses TRBV28 and TRBJ1-1; TRBD1 is a possible D gene (5 bases). The V gene lost 8 bases and the J gene lost 2 bases, with 21 bases spanning the gap. The CDR3 is made up of 16 amino acids. Looked up from germline, CDR1 is MDHEN and CDR2 is SYDVKM. CDR3 in DNA: TGTGCCAGCCATCGGGGTGCGGGGAGGGGTAACACTGAAGCTTTCTTT. It is translated as CASHRGAGRGNTEAFF.

V usage is TRBV30 and J usage is TRBJ1-5, with D perhaps TRBD1 (6 bases). The V gene's germline CDR1 is GTSNPN and CDR2 SVGIG (reference sequence). The V and J ends lost 1 base and 8 bases respectively, with 12 bases between them. The CDR3 contains 13 residues. Here the CDR3 reads CAWSANRDKPQHF. The CDR3 nucleotides are TGTGCCTGGAGTGCGAACAGGGATAAGCCCCAGCATTTT.

V and J are TRBV5-1 and TRBJ2-2, with TRBD2 matching over 8 bases. Germline assignment: CDR1 SGHRS and CDR2 YFSETQ. Trimming at V came to 4 bases and at J to 5 bases, leaving 13 bases not matched to a gene. The CDR3 runs to 17 residues. The CDR3 loop is CASSDVFSGVGTGELFF. The CDR3 nucleotides read TGCGCCAGCAGCGACGTCTTTAGCGGGGTTGGGACCGGGGAGCTGTTTTTT.

The chain links TRBV4-3 to TRBJ1-4, with 9 bases identical to TRBD1. Trimming removed 3 bases from V and 4 bases from J; junction bases left unmatched: 3. Per the germline V gene, CDR1 is LGHNA and CDR2 is YSLEER. CDR3 length equals 15 residues. The CDR3 loop reads CASSHRDRVNEKLFF. DNA of the CDR3: TGCGCCAGCAGCCACCGGGACAGGGTTAATGAAAAACTGTTTTTT.

The chain employs TRBV7-9 and TRBJ2-3, with D possibly TRBD2 on 7 matching bases. The germline V and J ends were trimmed by 6 bases and 2 bases, with 15 bases remaining between them. The CDR3 runs 15 residues. Germline V gene sequence: CDR1 SEHNR, CDR2 FQNEAQ (reference sequence). The CDR3 sequence is CASRPQGGHTDTQYF. The CDR3 nucleotides read TGTGCCAGCAGACCACAGGGAGGGCACACAGATACGCAGTATTTT.

This chain links TRBV9 with TRBJ2-7; D unclear. V dropped 4 bases and J dropped 3 bases, with 11 bases sitting between them. There are 13 residues in the CDR3. In germline, CDR1 is SGDLS, CDR2 YYNGEE. The CDR3 bases are TGTGCCAGCAGCCCCCCCTGGAGCTACGAGCAGTACTTC. It yields the protein CASSPPWSYEQYF.